This T cell receptor beta chain was recorded in a study of T cells after posttransplantation cyclophosphamide. Trimming took off 2 bases at V and 3 bases at J, with 11 bases between the two ends. The CDR3 runs 14 residues. CDR1 is MNHEY and CDR2 is SVGAGI in the germline V gene. Methotrexate plus calcineurin inhibitor accompanied controls' myeloablative marrow transplants; sampling was 1 year later. Overall study results and limits: Blood and skin or GI T cell repertoires showed limited TRB overlap. Recipient CMV seropositivity and CMV reactivation strongly tracked TRB clonality. Donor-recipient repertoire similarity was low at 1-2 months, rising over year one.

The table came from immunoSEQ multiplex PCR; TCRdb's copy has only in-frame clones and leaves some out. In the table there are roughly 16,000 clones, 85% of which are singletons. Notes on this clone: Its antigen is not identified.

This chain connects TRBV6-5 to TRBJ2-7; no clear D gene. The sequence was collected from a young adult female patient who received an allogeneic stem cell transplant from an unrelated donor, was CMV-positive, and had acute and chronic GVHD. The T cells may come from the graft donor. The specimen comprised PBMCs, sampled after allogeneic stem cell transplant with calcineurin inhibitor and methotrexate. This chain's CDR3 is CASSYDSRGYEQYF. For the CDR3, the DNA is TGTGCCAGCAGTTACGATAGTAGAGGCTACGAGCAGTACTTC.